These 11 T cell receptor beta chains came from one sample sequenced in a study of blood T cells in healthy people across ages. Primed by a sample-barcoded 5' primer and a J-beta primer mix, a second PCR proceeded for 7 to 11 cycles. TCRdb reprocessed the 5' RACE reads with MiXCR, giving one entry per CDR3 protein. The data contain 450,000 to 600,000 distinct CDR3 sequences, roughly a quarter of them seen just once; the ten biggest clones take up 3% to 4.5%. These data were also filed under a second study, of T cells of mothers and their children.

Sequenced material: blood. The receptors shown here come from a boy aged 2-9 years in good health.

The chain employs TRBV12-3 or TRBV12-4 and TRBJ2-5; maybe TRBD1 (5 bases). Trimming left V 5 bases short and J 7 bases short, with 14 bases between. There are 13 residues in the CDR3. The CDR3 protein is CASSQTAGVTQYF. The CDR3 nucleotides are TGTGCCAGCAGTCAGACAGCTGGGGTGACCCAGTACTTC.

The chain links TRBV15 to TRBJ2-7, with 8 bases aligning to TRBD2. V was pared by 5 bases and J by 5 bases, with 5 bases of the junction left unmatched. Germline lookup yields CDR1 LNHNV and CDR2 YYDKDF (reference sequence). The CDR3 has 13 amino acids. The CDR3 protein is CATSPFGGDEQYF. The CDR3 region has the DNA TGTGCCACCAGCCCGTTCGGGGGGGACGAGCAGTACTTC.

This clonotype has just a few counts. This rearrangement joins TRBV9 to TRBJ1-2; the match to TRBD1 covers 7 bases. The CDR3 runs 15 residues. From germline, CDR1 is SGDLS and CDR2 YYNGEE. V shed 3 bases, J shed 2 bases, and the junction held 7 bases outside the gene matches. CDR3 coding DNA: TGTGCCAGCAGCGGGGGACAGATACTAAACTATGGCTACACCTTC. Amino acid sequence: CASSGGQILNYGYTF.

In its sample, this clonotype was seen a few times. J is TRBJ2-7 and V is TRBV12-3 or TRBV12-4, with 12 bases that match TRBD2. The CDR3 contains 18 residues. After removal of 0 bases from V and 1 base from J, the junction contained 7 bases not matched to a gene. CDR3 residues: CASSLATTTSGRSYEQYF. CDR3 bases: TGTGCCAGCAGTTTAGCCACCACAACTAGCGGGAGGTCCTACGAGCAGTACTTC.

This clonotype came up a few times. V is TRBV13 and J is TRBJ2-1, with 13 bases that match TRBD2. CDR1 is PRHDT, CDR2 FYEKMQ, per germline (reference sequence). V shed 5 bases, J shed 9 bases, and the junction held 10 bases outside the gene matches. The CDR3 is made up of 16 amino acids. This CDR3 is CASSGDGTSGVVEQFF. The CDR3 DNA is TGTGCCAGCAGCGGCGACGGGACTAGCGGGGTGGTTGAGCAGTTCTTC. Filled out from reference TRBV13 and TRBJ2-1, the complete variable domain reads AAGVIQSPRHLIKEKRETATLKCYPIPRHDTVYWYQQGPGQDPQFLISFYEKMQSDKGSIPDRFSAQQFSDYHSELNMSSLELGDSALYFCASSGDGTSGVVEQFFGPGTRLTVL.

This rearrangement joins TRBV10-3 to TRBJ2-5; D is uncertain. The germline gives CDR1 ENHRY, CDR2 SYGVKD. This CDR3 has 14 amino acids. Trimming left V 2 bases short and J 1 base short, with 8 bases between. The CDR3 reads CAISEVQAQETQYF. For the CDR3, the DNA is TGTGCCATCAGTGAGGTTCAGGCCCAAGAGACCCAGTACTTC.

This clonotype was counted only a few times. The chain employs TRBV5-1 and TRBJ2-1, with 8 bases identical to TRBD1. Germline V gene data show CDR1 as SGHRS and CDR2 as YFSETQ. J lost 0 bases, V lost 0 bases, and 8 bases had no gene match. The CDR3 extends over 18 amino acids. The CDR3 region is CASSLVDRGMNSYNEQFF. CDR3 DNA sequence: TGCGCCAGCAGCTTGGTCGACAGGGGTATGAACTCCTACAATGAGCAGTTCTTC.

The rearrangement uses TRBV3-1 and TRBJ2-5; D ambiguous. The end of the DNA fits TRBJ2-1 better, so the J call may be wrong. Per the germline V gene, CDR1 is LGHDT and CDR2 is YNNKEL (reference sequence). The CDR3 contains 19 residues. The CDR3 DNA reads TGTGCCAGCAGCCAAGATAATCTCCTTCAAATTGGGCTAAACAATGAGCAGTTCTTC. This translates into CASSQDNLLQIGLNNEQFF.

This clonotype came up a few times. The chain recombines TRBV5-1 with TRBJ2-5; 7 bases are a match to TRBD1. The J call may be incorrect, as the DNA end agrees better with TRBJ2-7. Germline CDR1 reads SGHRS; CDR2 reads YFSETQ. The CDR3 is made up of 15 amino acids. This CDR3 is CASSKTGTAAYEQYF. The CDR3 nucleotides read TGCGCCAGCAGCAAAACCGGGACAGCAGCCTACGAGCAGTACTTC.

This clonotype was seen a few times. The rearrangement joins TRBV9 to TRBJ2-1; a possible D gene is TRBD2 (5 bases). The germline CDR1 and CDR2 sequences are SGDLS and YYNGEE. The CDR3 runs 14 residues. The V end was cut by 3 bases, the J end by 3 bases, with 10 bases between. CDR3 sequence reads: CASSASGDYNEQFF. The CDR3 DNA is TGTGCCAGCAGCGCCAGCGGTGACTACAATGAGCAGTTCTTC.

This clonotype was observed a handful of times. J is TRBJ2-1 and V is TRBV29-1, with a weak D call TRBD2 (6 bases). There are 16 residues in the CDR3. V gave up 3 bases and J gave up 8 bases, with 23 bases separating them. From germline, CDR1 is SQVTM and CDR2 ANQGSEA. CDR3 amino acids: CSVEPGASRGIDEQFF. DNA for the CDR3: TGCAGCGTTGAGCCCGGAGCTAGTCGGGGGATCGATGAGCAGTTCTTC.